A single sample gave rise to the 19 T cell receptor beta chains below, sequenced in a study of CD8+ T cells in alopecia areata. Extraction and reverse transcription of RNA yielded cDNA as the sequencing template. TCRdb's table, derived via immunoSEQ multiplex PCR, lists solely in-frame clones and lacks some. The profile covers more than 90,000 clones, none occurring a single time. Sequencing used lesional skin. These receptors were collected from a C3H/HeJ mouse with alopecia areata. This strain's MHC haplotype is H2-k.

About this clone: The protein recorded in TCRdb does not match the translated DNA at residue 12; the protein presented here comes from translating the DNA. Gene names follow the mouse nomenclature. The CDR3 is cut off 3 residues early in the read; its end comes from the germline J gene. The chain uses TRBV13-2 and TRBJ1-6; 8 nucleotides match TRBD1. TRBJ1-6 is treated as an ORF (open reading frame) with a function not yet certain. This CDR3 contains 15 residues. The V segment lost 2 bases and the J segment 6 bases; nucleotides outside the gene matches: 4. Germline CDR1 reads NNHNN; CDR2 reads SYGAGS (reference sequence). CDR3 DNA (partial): TGTGCCAGCGGTGAACGACAGGGGAGTAATTCGCCC. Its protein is CASGERQGSNSP. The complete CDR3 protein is CASGERQGSNSPLYF.

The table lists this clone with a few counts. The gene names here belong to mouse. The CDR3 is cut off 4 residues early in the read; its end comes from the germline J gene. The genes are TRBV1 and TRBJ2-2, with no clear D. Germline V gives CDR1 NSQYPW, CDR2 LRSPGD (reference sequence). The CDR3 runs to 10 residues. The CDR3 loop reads CTCIGGQLYF. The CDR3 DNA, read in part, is TGCACCTGCATAGGCGGG. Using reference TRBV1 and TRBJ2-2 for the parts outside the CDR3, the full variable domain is VTLLEQNPRWRLVPRGQAVNLRCILKNSQYPWMSWYQQDLQKQLQWLFTLRSPGDKEVKSLPGADYLATRVTDTELRLQVANMSQGRTLYCTCIGGQLYFGEGSKLTVL.

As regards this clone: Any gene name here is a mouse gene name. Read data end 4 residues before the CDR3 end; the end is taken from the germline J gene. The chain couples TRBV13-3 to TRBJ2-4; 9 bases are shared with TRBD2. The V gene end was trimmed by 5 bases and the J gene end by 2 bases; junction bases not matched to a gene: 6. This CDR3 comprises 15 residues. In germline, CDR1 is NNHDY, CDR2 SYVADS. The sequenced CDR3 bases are TGTGCCAGCAGACACTGGGGGGTGGATCAAAAC. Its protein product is CASRHWGVDQN. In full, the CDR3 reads CASRHWGVDQNTLYF. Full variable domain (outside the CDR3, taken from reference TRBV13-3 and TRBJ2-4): EAAVTQSPRSKVAVTGGKVTLSCHQTNNHDYMYWYRQDTGHGLRLIHYSYVADSTEKGDIPDGYKASRPSQENFSLILELASLSQTAVYFCASRHWGVDQNTLYFGAGTRLSVL.

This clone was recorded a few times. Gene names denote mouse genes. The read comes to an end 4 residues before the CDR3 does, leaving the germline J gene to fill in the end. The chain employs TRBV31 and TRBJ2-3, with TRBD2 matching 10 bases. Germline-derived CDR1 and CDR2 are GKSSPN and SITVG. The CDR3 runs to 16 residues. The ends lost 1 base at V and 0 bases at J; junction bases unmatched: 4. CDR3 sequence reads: CAWSRLGGSSAETLYF. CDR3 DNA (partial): TGTGCCTGGAGTCGACTGGGGGGATCTAGTGCAGAA.

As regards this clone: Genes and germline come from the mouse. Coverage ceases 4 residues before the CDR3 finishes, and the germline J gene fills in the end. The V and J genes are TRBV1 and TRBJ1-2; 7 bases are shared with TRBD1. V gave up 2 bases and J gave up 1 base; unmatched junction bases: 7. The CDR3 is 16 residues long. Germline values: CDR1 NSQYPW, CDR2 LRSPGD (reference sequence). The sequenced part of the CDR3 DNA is TGCACCTGCAGTGCACCCCTCGACAGGGAAAACTCC. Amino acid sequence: CTCSAPLDRENS. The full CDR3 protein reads CTCSAPLDRENSDYTF.

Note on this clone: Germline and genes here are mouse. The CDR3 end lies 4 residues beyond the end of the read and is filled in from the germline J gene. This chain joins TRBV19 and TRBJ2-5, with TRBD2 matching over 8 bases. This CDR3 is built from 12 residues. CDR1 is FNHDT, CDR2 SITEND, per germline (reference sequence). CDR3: CASVGGADTQYF. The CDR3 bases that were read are TGTGCCAGCGTCGGGGGGGCAGAC.

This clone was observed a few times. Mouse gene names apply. The CDR3 is CASSYTGGALYAEQFF. The covered CDR3 bases are TGTGCCAGCAGTTATACTGGGGGGGCGCTCTATGCT. This sequence joins TRBV19 and TRBJ2-1, with 11 bases matching TRBD2. The sequence runs out 4 residues before the end of the CDR3; the remainder is reconstructed from the germline J gene. The CDR3 consists of 16 residues. V lost 4 bases and J lost 3; bases outside the gene matches: 6. Germline CDR1 FNHDT, CDR2 SITEND (reference sequence).

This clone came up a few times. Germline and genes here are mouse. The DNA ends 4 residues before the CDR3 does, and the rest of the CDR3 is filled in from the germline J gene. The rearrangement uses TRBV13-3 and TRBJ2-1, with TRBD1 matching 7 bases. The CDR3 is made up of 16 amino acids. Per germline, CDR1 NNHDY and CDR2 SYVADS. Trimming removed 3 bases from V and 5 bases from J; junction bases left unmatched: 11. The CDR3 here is CASSGTQQGINAEQFF. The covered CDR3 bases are TGTGCCAGCAGTGGCACCCAACAGGGGATTAATGCT.

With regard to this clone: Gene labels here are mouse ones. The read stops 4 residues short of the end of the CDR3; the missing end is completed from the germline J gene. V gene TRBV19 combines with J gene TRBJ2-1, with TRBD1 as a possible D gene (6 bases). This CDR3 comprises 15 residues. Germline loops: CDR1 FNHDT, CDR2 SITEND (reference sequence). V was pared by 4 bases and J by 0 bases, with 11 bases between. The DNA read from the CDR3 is TGTGCCAGCAGTCTCCGACAGGATAACTATGCT. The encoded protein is CASSLRQDNYA. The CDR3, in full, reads CASSLRQDNYAEQFF.

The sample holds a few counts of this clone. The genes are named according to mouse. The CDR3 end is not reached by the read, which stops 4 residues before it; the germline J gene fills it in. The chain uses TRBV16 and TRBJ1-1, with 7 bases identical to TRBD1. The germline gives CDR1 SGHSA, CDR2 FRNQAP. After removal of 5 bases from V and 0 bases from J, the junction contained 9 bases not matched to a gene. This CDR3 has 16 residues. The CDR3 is CASSPGQEGANTEVFF. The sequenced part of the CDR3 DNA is TGTGCAAGCAGCCCCGGACAGGAGGGAGCAAACACA.

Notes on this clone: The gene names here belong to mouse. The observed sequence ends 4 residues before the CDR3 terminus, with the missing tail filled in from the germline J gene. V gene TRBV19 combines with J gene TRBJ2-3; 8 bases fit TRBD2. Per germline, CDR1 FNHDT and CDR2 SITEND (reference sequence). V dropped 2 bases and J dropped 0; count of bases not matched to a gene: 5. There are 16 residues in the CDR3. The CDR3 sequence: CASSMELGASAETLYF. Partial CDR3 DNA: TGTGCCAGCAGTATGGAACTGGGGGCTAGTGCAGAA.

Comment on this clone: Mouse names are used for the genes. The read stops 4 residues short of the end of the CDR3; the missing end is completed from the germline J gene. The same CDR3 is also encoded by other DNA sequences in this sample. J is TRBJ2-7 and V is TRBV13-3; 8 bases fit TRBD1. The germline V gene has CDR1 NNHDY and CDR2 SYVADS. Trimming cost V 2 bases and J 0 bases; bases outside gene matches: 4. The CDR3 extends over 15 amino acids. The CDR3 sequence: CASSEETGGSYEQYF. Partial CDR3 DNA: TGTGCCAGCAGTGAGGAAACAGGGGGCTCCTAT.

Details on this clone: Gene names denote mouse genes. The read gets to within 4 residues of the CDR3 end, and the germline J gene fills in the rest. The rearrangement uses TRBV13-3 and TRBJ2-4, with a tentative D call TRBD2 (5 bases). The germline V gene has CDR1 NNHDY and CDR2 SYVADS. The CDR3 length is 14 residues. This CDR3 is CASSDELGLNTLYF. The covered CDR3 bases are TGTGCCAGCAGTGATGAGCTGGGTCTAAAC.

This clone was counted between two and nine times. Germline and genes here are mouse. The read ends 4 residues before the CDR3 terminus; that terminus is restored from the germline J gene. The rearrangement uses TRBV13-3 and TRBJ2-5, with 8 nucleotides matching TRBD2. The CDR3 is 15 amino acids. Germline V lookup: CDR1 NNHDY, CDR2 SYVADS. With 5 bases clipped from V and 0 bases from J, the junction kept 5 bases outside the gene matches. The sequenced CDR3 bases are TGTGCCAGCAGGAACTGGGGGCTTAACCAAGAC. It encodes CASRNWGLNQD. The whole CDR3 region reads CASRNWGLNQDTQYF.

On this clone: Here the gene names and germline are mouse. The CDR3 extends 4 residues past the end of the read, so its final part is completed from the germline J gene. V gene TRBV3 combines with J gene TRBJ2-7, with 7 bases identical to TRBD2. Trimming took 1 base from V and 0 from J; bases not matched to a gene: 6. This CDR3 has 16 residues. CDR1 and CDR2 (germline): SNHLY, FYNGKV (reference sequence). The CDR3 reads CASSLGTGESSYEQYF. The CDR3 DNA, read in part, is TGTGCCAGCAGCTTAGGGACTGGCGAGAGCTCCTAT.

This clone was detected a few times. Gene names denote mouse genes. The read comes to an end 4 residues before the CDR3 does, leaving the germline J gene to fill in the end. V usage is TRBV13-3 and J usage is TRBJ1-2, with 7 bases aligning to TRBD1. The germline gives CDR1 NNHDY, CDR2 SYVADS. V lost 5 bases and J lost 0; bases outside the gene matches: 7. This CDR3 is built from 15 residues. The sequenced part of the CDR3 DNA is TGTGCCAGCAGCCTCGGACAGGATGCAAACTCC. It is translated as CASSLGQDANS. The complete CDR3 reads CASSLGQDANSDYTF.

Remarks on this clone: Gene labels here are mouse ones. The sequenced CDR3 bases are TGTGCCAGCGGTGGTACAGGGGGAAGGGGTGCAGAA. Translated: CASGGTGGRGAE. The complete CDR3 protein is CASGGTGGRGAETLYF. The V gene is TRBV13-2, the J gene TRBJ2-3; 8 positions agree with TRBD1. The CDR3 extends 4 residues past the end of the read, so its final part is completed from the germline J gene. V lost 3 bases and J lost 1; bases outside the gene matches: 7. Germline V gene data show CDR1 as NNHNN and CDR2 as SYGAGS (reference sequence). This CDR3 has 16 residues.

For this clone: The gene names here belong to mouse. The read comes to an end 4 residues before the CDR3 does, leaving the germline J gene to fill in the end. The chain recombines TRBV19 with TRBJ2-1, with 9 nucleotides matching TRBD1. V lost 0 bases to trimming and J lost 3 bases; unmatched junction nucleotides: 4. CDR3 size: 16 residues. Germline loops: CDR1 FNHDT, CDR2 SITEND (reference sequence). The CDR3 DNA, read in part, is TGTGCCAGCAGTATAGAAGGGACAGGGCTCTATGCT. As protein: CASSIEGTGLYA. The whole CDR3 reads CASSIEGTGLYAEQFF.

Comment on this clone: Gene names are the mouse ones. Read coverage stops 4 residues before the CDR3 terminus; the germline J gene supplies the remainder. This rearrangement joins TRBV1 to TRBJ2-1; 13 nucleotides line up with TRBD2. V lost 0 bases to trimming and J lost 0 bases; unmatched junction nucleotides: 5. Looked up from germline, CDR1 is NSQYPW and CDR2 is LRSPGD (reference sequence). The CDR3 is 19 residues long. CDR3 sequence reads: CTCSADRTGGAYNYAEQFF. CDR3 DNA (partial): TGCACCTGCAGTGCAGATCGGACTGGGGGGGCCTATAACTATGCT.